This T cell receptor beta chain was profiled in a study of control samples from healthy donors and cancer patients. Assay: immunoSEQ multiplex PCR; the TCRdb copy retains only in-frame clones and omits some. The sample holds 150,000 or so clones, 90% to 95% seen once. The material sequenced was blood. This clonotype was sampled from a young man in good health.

CDR3 residues: CASSLGGGSTDTQYF. For the CDR3, the DNA is TGTGCCAGCAGCTTAGGGGGTGGTAGCACAGATACGCAGTATTTT. This chain joins TRBV11-2 and TRBJ2-3; D gene ambiguous. This CDR3 is 15 amino acids long. Germline CDR1 reads SGHAT; CDR2 reads FQNNGV. The V end lost 1 base, the J end lost 0 bases, and 8 bases lay between the germline ends.